Listed here are 29 T cell receptor beta chains from one sample, sequenced in a study of early T cells in non-severe SARS-CoV-2 infection. Using its own MiXCR run on the 5' RACE reads, TCRdb lists one record per CDR3 protein. The table lists approximately 76,000 distinct CDR3 sequences, about an eighth of them singletons, with under 3% in the top ten. The sample taken for sequencing was whole blood. The source is an adult who was a healthcare worker with PCR-confirmed SARS-CoV-2 infection or an uninfected control (not recorded which).

This clonotype was seen ten or more times. The chain links TRBV11-2 to TRBJ1-2, with D hard to call. V lost 6 bases and J lost 6, with 11 bases in between. This CDR3 region has 12 residues. The germline V gene encodes CDR1 SGHAT and CDR2 FQNNGV. The CDR3 loop reads CASSMQTNGYTF. CDR3 coding DNA: TGTGCCAGCAGTATGCAGACCAATGGCTACACCTTC. Filled out from reference TRBV11-2 and TRBJ1-2, the complete variable domain reads EAGVAQSPRYKIIEKRQSVAFWCNPISGHATLYWYQQILGQGPKLLIQFQNNGVVDDSQLPKDRFSAERLKGVDSTLKIQPAKLEDSAVYLCASSMQTNGYTFGSGTRLTVV.

This clonotype was seen repeatedly, ten times or more. V and J are TRBV11-2 and TRBJ2-2, with D unclear. Trimming stripped 11 bases from V and 5 bases from J, with 6 bases between. Germline lookup yields CDR1 SGHAT and CDR2 FQNNGV. The CDR3 contains 10 residues. DNA for the CDR3: TGTGCCTACCATACCGGGGAGCTGTTTTTT. Its protein is CAYHTGELFF.

This clonotype was counted only a few times. The chain recombines TRBV7-2 with TRBJ2-1; D might be TRBD1 or TRBD2, each matching 6 bases. Germline CDR1 is SGHTA and CDR2 is FQGNSA. The CDR3 is 15 residues long. The germline V and J ends were trimmed by 5 bases and 7 bases, with 18 bases remaining between them. The CDR3 sequence is CASSVPGGGSNEQFF. The CDR3 DNA reads TGTGCCAGCAGCGTACCCGGAGGGGGGAGTAATGAGCAGTTCTTC.

The chain carries TRBV6-6 and TRBJ1-5; no reliable D call. Germline V gene sequence: CDR1 MNHNY, CDR2 SVGAGI (reference sequence). The CDR3 has 18 amino acids. The V end was cut by 4 bases, the J end by 2 bases, with 21 bases between. CDR3 protein: CASSFNPGPLIGNQPQHF. The CDR3 nucleotides are TGTGCCAGCAGTTTCAACCCTGGGCCACTAATAGGCAATCAGCCCCAGCATTTT.

The CDR3 DNA is TGCAGTGCTCAGTACCCTAGCGGGATATACAATGAGCAGTTCTTC. This codes for CSAQYPSGIYNEQFF. The rearrangement joins TRBV20-1 to TRBJ2-1, with 9 bases fitting TRBD2. Germline lookup yields CDR1 DFQATT and CDR2 SNEGSKA (reference sequence). V dropped 5 bases and J dropped 4; count of bases not matched to a gene: 9. This CDR3 spans 15 amino acids.

The table lists this clonotype with a few counts. The V gene is TRBV28, the J gene TRBJ1-3; D remains ambiguous. This CDR3 spans 13 amino acids. The V end was cut by 6 bases, the J end by 4 bases, with 10 bases between. In germline, CDR1 is MDHEN, CDR2 SYDVKM. The CDR3 DNA follows: TGTGCCAGCAGGACCCCTCCCGGAAACACCATATATTTT. It codes for CASRTPPGNTIYF.

Many counts were recorded for this clonotype. J is TRBJ1-5 and V is TRBV20-1; 9 bases are a match to TRBD1. CDR1 is DFQATT, CDR2 SNEGSKA, per germline (reference sequence). The CDR3 sequence is 16 residues long. The ends lost 0 bases at V and 3 bases at J; junction bases unmatched: 6. The CDR3 here is CSARDIQGAYNQPQHF. In DNA, the CDR3 is TGCAGTGCTAGAGATATACAGGGGGCCTACAATCAGCCCCAGCATTTT.

This chain links TRBV12-3 or TRBV12-4 with TRBJ1-4; D not resolved. The CDR3 contains 15 residues. V gave up 3 bases and J gave up 8 bases, with 16 bases separating them. CDR3 region: CASSFRQPRGEKLFF. For the CDR3, the DNA is TGTGCCAGCAGTTTTCGCCAACCTCGTGGCGAAAAACTGTTTTTT.

This clonotype was seen at least ten times. The chain combines TRBV20-1 with TRBJ2-3; 13 bases line up with TRBD2. Germline CDR1 DFQATT, CDR2 SNEGSKA (reference sequence). This CDR3 is 17 amino acids long. Trimming took 4 bases from V and 0 from J; bases not matched to a gene: 7. This CDR3 is CSANGLAGVPSTDTQYF. The CDR3 nucleotides are TGCAGTGCTAACGGACTAGCGGGGGTCCCTAGCACAGATACGCAGTATTTT.

This clonotype was recorded many times. The genes are TRBV6-6 and TRBJ2-7; D uncertain. The CDR3 loop spans 13 amino acids. V gave up 0 bases and J gave up 2 bases, with 5 bases separating them. Germline V gene lookup returns CDR1 MNHNY and CDR2 SVGAGI (reference sequence). CDR3 nucleotide sequence: TGTGCCAGCAGTTACTCAGACCCCTACGAGCAGTACTTC. As protein: CASSYSDPYEQYF.

This clonotype was counted many times. This chain connects TRBV11-2 to TRBJ1-4; D not certain. This CDR3 comprises 16 residues. Germline CDR1 is SGHAT and CDR2 is FQNNGV. Trimming pared 1 base from V and 7 bases from J, leaving 16 bases between. The DNA for the CDR3 is TGTGCCAGCAGCTTAGGCACCACATCTAGCAGTGAAAAACTGTTTTTT. This gives the protein CASSLGTTSSSEKLFF. The variable domain in full, with the rest retrieved from reference TRBV11-2 and TRBJ1-4, is EAGVAQSPRYKIIEKRQSVAFWCNPISGHATLYWYQQILGQGPKLLIQFQNNGVVDDSQLPKDRFSAERLKGVDSTLKIQPAKLEDSAVYLCASSLGTTSSSEKLFFGSGTQLSVL.

The chain joins TRBV18 to TRBJ2-3; D uncertain. The CDR3 has 14 residues. The V and J ends lost 3 bases and 1 base respectively, with 8 bases between them. Germline CDR1 is KGHSH and CDR2 is LQKENI. The CDR3 nucleotides are TGTGCCAGCTCACCCGAACCTCGCACAGATACGCAGTATTTT. Residues: CASSPEPRTDTQYF. The variable domain in full, with the rest retrieved from reference TRBV18 and TRBJ2-3, is NAGVMQNPRHLVRRRGQEARLRCSPMKGHSHVYWYRQLPEEGLKFMVYLQKENIIDESGMPKERFSAEFPKEGPSILRIQQVVRGDSAAYFCASSPEPRTDTQYFGPGTRLTVL.

This clonotype was detected only a few times. V is TRBV3-1 and J is TRBJ1-2; 9 bases are a match to TRBD1. There are 13 residues in the CDR3. Germline V gene sequence: CDR1 LGHDT, CDR2 YNNKEL (reference sequence). V trimming: 4 bases; J trimming: 8 bases; junction bases outside the gene matches: 5. The CDR3 loop reads CASSPGTGNGYTF. The CDR3, as DNA: TGTGCCAGCAGCCCTGGGACAGGGAACGGCTACACCTTC.

This clonotype was seen many times. This rearrangement joins TRBV9 to TRBJ2-7; 7 bases align to TRBD1. The CDR3 contains 15 residues. The trim removed 4 bases at V and 0 bases at J, leaving 7 bases unmatched. Germline CDR1 and CDR2: SGDLS and YYNGEE. The CDR3 region has the DNA TGTGCCAGCAGCCCGGGGACAGAGTTCTCCTACGAGCAGTACTTC. The encoded protein is CASSPGTEFSYEQYF. Full variable domain (rest looked up from reference TRBV9 and TRBJ2-7): DSGVTQTPKHLITATGQRVTLRCSPRSGDLSVYWYQQSLDQGLQFLIQYYNGEERAKGNILERFSAQQFPDLHSELNLSSLELGDSALYFCASSPGTEFSYEQYFGPGTRLTVT.

The chain couples TRBV19 to TRBJ2-3, with D possibly being TRBD2 (6 bases). Per germline, CDR1 LNHDA and CDR2 SQIVND (reference sequence). V was pared by 3 bases and J by 10 bases, with 11 bases between. CDR3 length: 12 residues. CDR3 bases: TGTGCCAGTAGTATTGCGGGACCCCCGCAGTATTTT. This codes for CASSIAGPPQYF.

For this clonotype: A read error is possible here, since a much larger clone lies one base away. The chain links TRBV5-1 to TRBJ2-7; no reliable D call. V was cut by 4 bases and J by 2 bases, with 22 bases left in between. The germline CDR1 and CDR2 sequences are SGHRS and YFSETQ. There are 17 residues in the CDR3. The DNA of the CDR3 is TGCGCCAGCAGCCTGAGTCATTCTGGCGCCATCGCCTACGAGCAGTACTTC. Translated, it gives CASSLSHSGAIAYEQYF.

The table lists this clonotype with a few counts. The chain couples TRBV6-2 or TRBV6-3 to TRBJ1-4; 7 nucleotides match TRBD1. Trimming took 6 bases from V and 6 from J; bases not matched to a gene: 10. The length of the CDR3 is 15 residues. CDR1 and CDR2 from the germline V gene are MNHEY and SVGEGT. The CDR3 is CASRRRQGRYEKLFF. The CDR3 coding sequence is TGTGCCAGCAGGCGCCGACAGGGTCGGTATGAAAAACTGTTTTTT.

The V and J genes are TRBV19 and TRBJ1-4; TRBD1 matches at 8 bases. Germline CDR1 is LNHDA and CDR2 is SQIVND (reference sequence). The V segment lost 6 bases and the J segment 8 bases; nucleotides outside the gene matches: 5. The CDR3 length is 13 residues. CDR3 protein: CASRLDREEKLFF. For the CDR3, the DNA is TGTGCCAGTAGGCTGGACAGGGAGGAAAAACTGTTTTTT.

In its sample, this clonotype was seen a few times. This chain uses TRBV2 with TRBJ1-5, with D hard to call. The germline gives CDR1 SNHLY, CDR2 FYNNEI. This CDR3 has 13 residues. Trimming cost V 7 bases and J 3 bases, with 10 bases left between them. The CDR3 sequence is CASKTFSNQPQHF. CDR3 nucleotide sequence: TGTGCCAGCAAGACTTTTTCCAATCAGCCCCAGCATTTT. The whole variable domain, filled in from reference TRBV2 and TRBJ1-5, reads EPEVTQTPSHQVTQMGQEVILRCVPISNHLYFYWYRQILGQKVEFLVSFYNNEISEKSEIFDDQFSVERPDGSNFTLKIRSTKLEDSAMYFCASKTFSNQPQHFGDGTRLSIL.

This clonotype was seen more than once but under ten times. The chain carries TRBV29-1 and TRBJ2-1; TRBD2 agrees at 8 bases. The J segment lost 10 bases and the V segment lost 6 bases, leaving 17 bases of the junction unmatched. There are 15 residues in the CDR3. The germline gives CDR1 SQVTM, CDR2 ANQGSEA. The CDR3, as DNA: TGCAGCGTGGACTTAGCGGGACTCCCGGGGGGCGAGCAGTTCTTC. This translates into CSVDLAGLPGGEQFF.

Turning to this clonotype: Sequence at one end of the junction differs from germline and may be a read error. The CDR3 loop reads CVSSQGREEQFF. CDR3 coding DNA: TGTGTCAGCAGCCAAGGGCGGGAGGAGCAGTTCTTC. This chain connects TRBV3-1 to TRBJ2-1, with 7 bases lining up with TRBD2. CDR3 size: 12 residues. Germline values: CDR1 LGHDT, CDR2 YNNKEL (reference sequence).

The chain's CDR3 is CASSPVGAETQYF. CDR3 DNA: TGTGCCAGCAGTCCAGTTGGGGCGGAGACCCAGTACTTC. V is TRBV6-2 or TRBV6-3 and J is TRBJ2-5; weak D call: TRBD1 (5 bases). Germline CDR1 MNHEY, CDR2 SVGEGT. CDR3 length: 13 amino acids. V was pared by 5 bases and J by 5 bases, with 12 bases between.

This clonotype has just a few counts. The chain has TRBV11-2 and TRBJ1-5, with unresolved D. The CDR3 totals 13 residues. V lost 6 bases and J 5 bases, leaving 11 bases between the germline ends. In germline, CDR1 is SGHAT, CDR2 FQNNGV. CDR3 loop: CASSPDGYQPQHF. CDR3 DNA: TGTGCCAGCAGTCCGGACGGCTATCAGCCCCAGCATTTT.

This clonotype has at least ten counts. This rearrangement joins TRBV29-1 to TRBJ2-2, with 8 nucleotides matching TRBD1. The CDR3 length is 14 residues. The germline CDR1 and CDR2 sequences are SQVTM and ANQGSEA. V lost 7 bases to trimming and J lost 7 bases; unmatched junction nucleotides: 11. The CDR3 coding sequence is TGCAGCGCCCGGGACAGGACTACGGGCGGGGAGCTGTTTTTT. Amino acid sequence: CSARDRTTGGELFF.

This chain links TRBV13 with TRBJ2-1; 7 positions match TRBD1. The CDR3 covers 15 residues. Trimming removed 5 bases from V and 7 bases from J; junction bases left unmatched: 11. Per the germline V gene, CDR1 is PRHDT and CDR2 is FYEKMQ (reference sequence). The CDR3 DNA is TGTGCCAGCAGCGCCCTGGCAGGGGGTAGGAATGAGCAGTTCTTC. It codes for CASSALAGGRNEQFF.

In this sample, this clonotype turned up many times. The rearrangement joins TRBV12-3 or TRBV12-4 to TRBJ1-1; D unresolved. Trimming cost V 2 bases and J 4 bases, with 8 bases left between them. The CDR3 spans 13 residues. The CDR3 DNA is TGTGCCAGCAGTTTATCCCCACTCACTGAAGCTTTCTTT. Translated: CASSLSPLTEAFF.

The genes are TRBV12-3 or TRBV12-4 and TRBJ1-4; 7 positions agree with TRBD1. The ends lost 5 bases at V and 7 bases at J; junction bases unmatched: 10. This CDR3 has 15 amino acids. Here the CDR3 DNA reads TGTGCCAGCAGTCCGGGACAGATAGGGGTTGAAAAACTGTTTTTT. Amino acid sequence: CASSPGQIGVEKLFF.

This clonotype showed up just a few times. The chain employs TRBV5-4 and TRBJ2-1; D perhaps matches TRBD2 (7 bases). The CDR3 is made up of 17 amino acids. Trimming left V 3 bases short and J 7 bases short, with 23 bases between. The germline V gene encodes CDR1 SGHNT and CDR2 YYREEE (reference sequence). The CDR3, as DNA: TGTGCCAGCAGCTGGCGCCCGACGGGGGGCATGGCGAATGAGCAGTTCTTC. It specifies CASSWRPTGGMANEQFF.

The chain employs TRBV6-5 and TRBJ1-1; D remains unclear. This CDR3 is built from 15 residues. V dropped 0 bases and J dropped 7 bases, with 15 bases sitting between them. Germline V gene sequence: CDR1 MNHEY, CDR2 SVGAGI. The chain's CDR3 is CASSYSPVGLSEAFF. The CDR3 DNA is TGTGCCAGCAGTTACTCTCCCGTAGGACTAAGTGAAGCTTTCTTT.